Following are 10 T cell receptor beta chains from one sample sequenced in a study of naive and memory T cell subsets. Blood and skin TCR RNA was reverse transcribed with alpha and beta constant primers. TCRdb re-called the UMI-ligation and nested PCR reads with MiXCR, one entry per CDR3 protein. The profile covers 15,000 to 20,000 distinct CDR3 sequences, with approximately 9.6% appearing a single time and around 7% taken by the ten largest. The treatment is: skin biopsy from PPD injection site in Mantoux-positive individual. Input was 1 to 1000 ng of DNase-treated total RNA without cell sorting. This specimen was skin, taken from a tuberculin skin test site. These receptors came from an adult in good health.

The chain has TRBV10-3 and TRBJ2-2, with D possibly matching TRBD1 (7 bases). The CDR3 is 15 residues long. In germline, CDR1 is ENHRY, CDR2 SYGVKD. Trimming took off 6 bases at V and 7 bases at J, with 18 bases between the two ends. CDR3: CAIREGQKLGGELFF. CDR3 DNA: TGTGCCATCAGGGAGGGACAGAAACTTGGCGGGGAGCTGTTTTTT.

This clonotype was seen more than once but under ten times. The chain couples TRBV6-5 to TRBJ1-4, with 8 positions matching TRBD1. V trimming: 6 bases; J trimming: 9 bases; junction bases outside the gene matches: 6. CDR1 is MNHEY and CDR2 is SVGAGI in the germline V gene. CDR3 length equals 13 residues. This CDR3 reads CASSPRTGQKLFF. For the CDR3, the DNA is TGTGCCAGCAGCCCCCGGACAGGGCAAAAACTGTTTTTT.

Within the sample, this clonotype is medium-sized (0.01 to 0.1%). The chain is built from TRBV3-1 and TRBJ2-7, with unresolved D. The CDR3 is 16 amino acids. Per germline, CDR1 LGHDT and CDR2 YNNKEL (reference sequence). With 4 bases removed from V and 2 bases from J, the gap between germline ends came to 18 bases. Here the CDR3 reads CASSRDSIPGPYEQYF. DNA of the CDR3: TGTGCCAGCAGCCGAGATTCGATCCCGGGCCCCTACGAGCAGTACTTC.

At least ten counts were recorded for this clonotype. This chain uses TRBV6-5 with TRBJ2-7, with 10 positions matching TRBD1. The CDR3 covers 15 residues. Germline loops: CDR1 MNHEY, CDR2 SVGAGI. The V segment lost 6 bases and the J segment 2 bases; nucleotides outside the gene matches: 7. The CDR3 sequence is CASRRQGAGPYEQYF. The CDR3 DNA follows: TGTGCCAGCAGAAGACAGGGGGCTGGTCCCTACGAGCAGTACTTC.

This sequence joins TRBV4-2 and TRBJ1-1; D remains ambiguous. Germline CDR1 and CDR2: LGHNA and YNFKEQ. The CDR3 contains 15 residues. V lost 0 bases and J lost 0, with 8 bases in between. Here the CDR3 reads CASSQDPMMNTEAFF. The CDR3 coding sequence is TGTGCCAGCAGCCAAGATCCGATGATGAACACTGAAGCTTTCTTT.

This sequence joins TRBV3-1 and TRBJ2-2; D might be TRBD1 (5 bases). This CDR3 is 15 amino acids long. V lost 2 bases, J lost 4 bases, and 11 bases lay in between. The germline gives CDR1 LGHDT, CDR2 YNNKEL (reference sequence). This CDR3 reads CASSQMTVSTGELFF. The CDR3 coding sequence is TGTGCCAGCAGCCAAATGACAGTTAGCACCGGGGAGCTGTTTTTT.

This clonotype came up many times. The chain is built from TRBV7-9 and TRBJ2-3; D gene unclear. CDR1 and CDR2 (germline): SEHNR, FQNEAQ (reference sequence). The CDR3 is 15 amino acids. The ends were cut back, 1 base at V and 2 bases at J, with 10 bases in the middle. In nucleotides, the CDR3 is TGTGCCAGCAGCTTAGTAGTGACCCCCACAGATACGCAGTATTTT. As protein: CASSLVVTPTDTQYF.

Concerning this clonotype: This may come from a read error, since a much larger clone is one base off. The chain recombines TRBV29-1 with TRBJ2-2; 12 bases line up with TRBD2. Germline V gene lookup returns CDR1 SQVTM and CDR2 ANQGSEA. This CDR3 has 14 amino acids. V shed 7 bases, J shed 7 bases, and the junction held 7 bases outside the gene matches. CDR3 in amino acids: CSALLAGGSGELFF. In DNA form, the CDR3 reads TGCAGCGCTTTACTAGCGGGAGGTAGCGGGGAGCTGTTTTTT.

This clonotype turned up a few times. The CDR3 reads CASSLGRGRTDTQYF. The DNA for the CDR3 is TGTGCCAGCAGTTTAGGACGGGGACGCACAGATACGCAGTATTTT. This sequence joins TRBV27 and TRBJ2-3, with D perhaps matching TRBD1 or TRBD2 (5 bases each). In germline, CDR1 is MNHEY, CDR2 SMNVEV (reference sequence). This CDR3 is built from 15 residues. V was cut by 2 bases and J by 1 base, with 10 bases left in between.

In its sample, this clonotype was seen many times. The chain joins TRBV21-1 to TRBJ2-7. TRBV21-1 corresponds to a pseudogene. This CDR3 region has 16 residues. The CDR3 reads CASSKRGSRDLYEQYF. DNA of the CDR3: TGTGCCAGCAGCAAACGAGGTTCGAGGGACCTCTACGAGCAGTACTTC.